Described below is a single T cell receptor (beta chain) sequence and its context. Its antigen is as yet unknown. The CDR3 has 13 amino acids. The germline V gene has CDR1 SGHDN and CDR2 FVKESK. Trimming took off 4 bases at V and 0 bases at J, with 7 bases between the two ends. The source of the sample is a study of cytomegalovirus exposure and HLA in healthy donors. Findings and limits, study-wide: The authors confirmed in vitro that three CMV-associated chains were specific for CMV antigens. The study listed 150 to 200 cytomegalovirus-associated TCR beta chains.

Data came from immunoSEQ multiplex PCR; TCRdb stores just in-frame clones and leaves some out. The profile shows approximately 300,000 clones, roughly 85% of them singletons. Material: PBMCs. The clonotype was recovered from a woman aged 18-29 years in good health and CMV-seronegative. The rearrangement joins TRBV14 to TRBJ2-7, with D possibly being TRBD1 (6 bases). CDR3 sequence reads: CASSRQVSYEQYF. CDR3 DNA sequence: TGTGCCAGCAGCCGACAGGTCTCCTACGAGCAGTACTTC.